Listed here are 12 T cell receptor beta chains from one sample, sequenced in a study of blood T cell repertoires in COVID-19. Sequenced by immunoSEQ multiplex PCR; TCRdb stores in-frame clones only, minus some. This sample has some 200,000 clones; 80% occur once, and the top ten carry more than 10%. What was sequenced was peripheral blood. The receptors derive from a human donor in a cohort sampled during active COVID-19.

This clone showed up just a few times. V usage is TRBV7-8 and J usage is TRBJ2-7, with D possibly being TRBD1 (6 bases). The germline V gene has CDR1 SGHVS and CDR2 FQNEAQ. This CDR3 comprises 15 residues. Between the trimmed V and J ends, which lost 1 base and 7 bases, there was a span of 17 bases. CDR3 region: CASSLEMGAAGEQYF. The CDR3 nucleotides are TGTGCCAGCAGCTTAGAGATGGGGGCGGCGGGTGAGCAGTACTTC.

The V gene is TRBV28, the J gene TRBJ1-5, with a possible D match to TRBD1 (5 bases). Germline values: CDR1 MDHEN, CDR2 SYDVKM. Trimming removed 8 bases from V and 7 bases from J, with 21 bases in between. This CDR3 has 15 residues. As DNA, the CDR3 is TGTGCCAGCTTGGAACGTCGGGGGGGATCGCAGCCCCAGCATTTT. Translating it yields CASLERRGGSQPQHF. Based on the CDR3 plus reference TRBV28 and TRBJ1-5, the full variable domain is DVKVTQSSRYLVKRTGEKVFLECVQDMDHENMFWYRQDPGLGLRLIYFSYDVKMKEKGDIPEGYSVSREKKERFSLILESASTNQTSMYLCASLERRGGSQPQHFGDGTRLSIL.

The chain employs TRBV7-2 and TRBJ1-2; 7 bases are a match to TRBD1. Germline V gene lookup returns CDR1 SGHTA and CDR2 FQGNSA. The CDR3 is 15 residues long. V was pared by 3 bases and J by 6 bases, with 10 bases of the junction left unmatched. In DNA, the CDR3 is TGTGCCAGCAGCTTGGTGCCTGGCAGGGGGGATGGCTACACCTTC. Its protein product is CASSLVPGRGDGYTF.

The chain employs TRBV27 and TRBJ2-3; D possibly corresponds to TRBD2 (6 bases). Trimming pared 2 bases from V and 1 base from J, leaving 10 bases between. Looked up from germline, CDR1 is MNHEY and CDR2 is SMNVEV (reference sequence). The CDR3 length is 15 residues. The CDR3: CASSLVGEGTDTQYF. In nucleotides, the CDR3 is TGTGCCAGCAGTTTAGTGGGGGAGGGCACAGATACGCAGTATTTT.

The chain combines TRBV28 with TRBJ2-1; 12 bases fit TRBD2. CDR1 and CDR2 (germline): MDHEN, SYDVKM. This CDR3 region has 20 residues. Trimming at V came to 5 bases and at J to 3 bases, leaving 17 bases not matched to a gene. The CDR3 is CASSTEHGLAGIKFYNEQFF. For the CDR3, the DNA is TGTGCCAGCAGTACCGAACATGGACTAGCGGGGATAAAATTCTACAATGAGCAGTTCTTC.

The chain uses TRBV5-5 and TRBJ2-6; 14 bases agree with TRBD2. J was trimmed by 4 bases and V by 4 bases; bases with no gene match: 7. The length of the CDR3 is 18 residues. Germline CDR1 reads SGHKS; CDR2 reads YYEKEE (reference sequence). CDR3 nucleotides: TGTGCCAGCAGCCCTGGACTAGCGGGAGGAGCAGGGGCCAACGTCCTGACTTTC. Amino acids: CASSPGLAGGAGANVLTF.

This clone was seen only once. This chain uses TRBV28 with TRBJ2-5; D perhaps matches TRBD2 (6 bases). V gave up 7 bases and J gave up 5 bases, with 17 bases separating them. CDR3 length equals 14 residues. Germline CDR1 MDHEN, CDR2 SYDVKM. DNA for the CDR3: TGTGCCAGCATCCTGGCGGGGACCGGGGAGACCCAGTACTTC. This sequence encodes CASILAGTGETQYF.

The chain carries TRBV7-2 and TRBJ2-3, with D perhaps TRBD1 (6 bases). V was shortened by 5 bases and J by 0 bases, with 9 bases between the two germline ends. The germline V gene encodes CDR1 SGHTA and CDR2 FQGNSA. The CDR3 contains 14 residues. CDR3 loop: CASSGGSSTDTQYF. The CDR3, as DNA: TGTGCCAGCAGCGGGGGCTCTAGCACAGATACGCAGTATTTT. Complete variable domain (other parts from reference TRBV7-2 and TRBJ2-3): GAGVSQSPSNKVTEKGKDVELRCDPISGHTALYWYRQSLGQGLEFLIYFQGNSAPDKSGLPSDRFSAERTGGSVSTLTIQRTQQEDSAVYLCASSGGSSTDTQYFGPGTRLTVL.

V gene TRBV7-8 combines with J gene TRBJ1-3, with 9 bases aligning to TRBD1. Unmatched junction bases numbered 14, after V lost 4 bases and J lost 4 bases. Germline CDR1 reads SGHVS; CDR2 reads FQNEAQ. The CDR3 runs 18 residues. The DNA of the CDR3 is TGTGCCAGCAGCTACGCCGCCGGGACAGGGATAACAGGAAACACCATATATTTT. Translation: CASSYAAGTGITGNTIYF.

This chain's CDR3 is CASSRLAGGKDEQFF. CDR3 sequence (DNA): TGTGCCAGCAGTAGACTAGCGGGAGGCAAGGATGAGCAGTTCTTC. The J gene is TRBJ2-1, the V gene TRBV2; 13 bases line up with TRBD2. From germline, CDR1 is SNHLY and CDR2 FYNNEI. J lost 8 bases, V lost 5 bases, and 6 bases had no gene match. There are 15 residues in the CDR3.

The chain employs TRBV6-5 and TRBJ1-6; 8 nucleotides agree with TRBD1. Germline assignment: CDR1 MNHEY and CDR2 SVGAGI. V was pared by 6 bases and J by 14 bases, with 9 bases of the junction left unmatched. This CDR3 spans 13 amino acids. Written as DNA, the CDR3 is TGTGCCAGCAGGAGGACAGGGTCCTTGTCCCTCCACTTT. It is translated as CASRRTGSLSLHF.

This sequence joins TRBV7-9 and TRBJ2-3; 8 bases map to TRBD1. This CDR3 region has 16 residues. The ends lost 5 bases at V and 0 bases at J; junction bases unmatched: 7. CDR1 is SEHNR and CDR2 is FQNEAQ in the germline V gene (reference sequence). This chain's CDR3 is CASSLGQGPSTDTQYF. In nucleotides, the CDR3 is TGTGCCAGCAGCCTTGGACAGGGCCCTAGCACAGATACGCAGTATTTT.